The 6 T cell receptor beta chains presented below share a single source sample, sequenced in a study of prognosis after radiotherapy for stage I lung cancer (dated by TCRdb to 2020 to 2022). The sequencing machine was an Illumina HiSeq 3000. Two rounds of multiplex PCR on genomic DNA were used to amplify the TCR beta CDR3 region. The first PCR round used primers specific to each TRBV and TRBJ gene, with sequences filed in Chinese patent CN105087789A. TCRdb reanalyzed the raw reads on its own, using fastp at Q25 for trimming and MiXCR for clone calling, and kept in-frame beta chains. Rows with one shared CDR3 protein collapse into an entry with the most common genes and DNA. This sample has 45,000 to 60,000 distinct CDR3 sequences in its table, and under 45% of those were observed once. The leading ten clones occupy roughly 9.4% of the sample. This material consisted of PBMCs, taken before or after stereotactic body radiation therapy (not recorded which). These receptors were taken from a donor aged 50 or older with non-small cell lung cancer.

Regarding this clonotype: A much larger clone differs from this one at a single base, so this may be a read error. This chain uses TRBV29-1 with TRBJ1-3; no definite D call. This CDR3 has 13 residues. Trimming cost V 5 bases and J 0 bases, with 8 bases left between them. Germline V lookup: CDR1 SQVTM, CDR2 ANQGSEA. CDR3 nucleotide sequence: TGCAGCGTTATCCCTTGCTCTGGAAACACCATATATTTT. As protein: CSVIPCSGNTIYF.

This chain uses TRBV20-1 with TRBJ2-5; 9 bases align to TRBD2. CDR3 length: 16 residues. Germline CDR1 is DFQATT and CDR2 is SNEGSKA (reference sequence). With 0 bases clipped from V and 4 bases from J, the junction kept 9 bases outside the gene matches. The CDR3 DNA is TGCAGTGCTAGAGATCTCTTCGCTAGCGGGGTAGAGACCCAGTACTTC. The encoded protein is CSARDLFASGVETQYF.

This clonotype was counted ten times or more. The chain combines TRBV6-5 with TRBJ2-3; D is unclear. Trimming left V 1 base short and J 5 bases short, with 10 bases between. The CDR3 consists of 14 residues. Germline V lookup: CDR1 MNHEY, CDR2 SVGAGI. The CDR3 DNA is TGTGCCAGCAGTTACTTACCTCCCAAAGATACGCAGTATTTT. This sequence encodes CASSYLPPKDTQYF.

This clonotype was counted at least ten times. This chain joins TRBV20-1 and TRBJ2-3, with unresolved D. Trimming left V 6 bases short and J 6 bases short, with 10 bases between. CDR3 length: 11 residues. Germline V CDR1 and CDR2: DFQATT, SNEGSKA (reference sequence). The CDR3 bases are TGCAGTGCGCTAGGGTCGGATACGCAGTATTTT. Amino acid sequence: CSALGSDTQYF.

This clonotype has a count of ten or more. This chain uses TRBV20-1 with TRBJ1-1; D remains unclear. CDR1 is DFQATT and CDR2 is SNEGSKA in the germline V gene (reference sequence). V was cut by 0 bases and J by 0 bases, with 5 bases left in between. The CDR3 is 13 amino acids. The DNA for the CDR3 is TGCAGTGCTAGAGATCCCCTGAACACTGAAGCTTTCTTT. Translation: CSARDPLNTEAFF.

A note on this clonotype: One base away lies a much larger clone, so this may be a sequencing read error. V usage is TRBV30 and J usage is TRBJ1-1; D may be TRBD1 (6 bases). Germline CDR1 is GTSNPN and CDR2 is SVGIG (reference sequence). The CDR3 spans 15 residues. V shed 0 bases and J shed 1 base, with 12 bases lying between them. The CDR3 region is CAWSVWGDTNTEAFF. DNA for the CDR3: TGTGCCTGGAGTGTATGGGGGGACACGAACACTGAAGCTTTCTTT.